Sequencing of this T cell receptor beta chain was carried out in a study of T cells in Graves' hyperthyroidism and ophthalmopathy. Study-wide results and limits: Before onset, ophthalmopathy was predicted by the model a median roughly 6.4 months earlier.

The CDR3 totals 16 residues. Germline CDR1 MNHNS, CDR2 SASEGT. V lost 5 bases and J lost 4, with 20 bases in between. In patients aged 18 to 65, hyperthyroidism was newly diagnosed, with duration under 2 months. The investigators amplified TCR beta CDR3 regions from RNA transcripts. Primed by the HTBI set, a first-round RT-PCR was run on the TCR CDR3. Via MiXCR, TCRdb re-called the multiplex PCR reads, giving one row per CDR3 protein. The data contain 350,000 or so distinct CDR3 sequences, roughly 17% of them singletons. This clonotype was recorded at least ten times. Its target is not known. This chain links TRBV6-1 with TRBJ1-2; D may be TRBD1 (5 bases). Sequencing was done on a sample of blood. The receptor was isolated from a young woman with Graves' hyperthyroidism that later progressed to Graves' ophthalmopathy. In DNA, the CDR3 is TGTGCCAGCAGTTATAGAGGTGGGGCGATCCTCTATGGCTACACCTTC. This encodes CASSYRGGAILYGYTF.